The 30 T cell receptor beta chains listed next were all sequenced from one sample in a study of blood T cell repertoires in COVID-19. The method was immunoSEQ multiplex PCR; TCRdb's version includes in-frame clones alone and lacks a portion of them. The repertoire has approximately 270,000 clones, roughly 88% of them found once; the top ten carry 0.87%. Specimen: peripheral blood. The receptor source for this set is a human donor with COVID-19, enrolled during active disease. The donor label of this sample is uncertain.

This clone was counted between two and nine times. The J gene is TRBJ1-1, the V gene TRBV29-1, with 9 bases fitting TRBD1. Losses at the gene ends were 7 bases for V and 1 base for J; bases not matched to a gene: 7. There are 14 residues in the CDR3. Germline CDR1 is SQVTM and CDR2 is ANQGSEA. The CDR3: CSGNRGPRNTEAFF. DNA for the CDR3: TGCAGCGGAAACAGGGGGCCAAGGAACACTGAAGCTTTCTTT.

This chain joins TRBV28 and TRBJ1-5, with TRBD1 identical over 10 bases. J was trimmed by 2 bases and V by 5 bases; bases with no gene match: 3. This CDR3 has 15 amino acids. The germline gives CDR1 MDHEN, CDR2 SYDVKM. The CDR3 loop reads CASSTGTGGNQPQHF. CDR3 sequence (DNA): TGTGCCAGCAGTACCGGGACAGGGGGCAATCAGCCCCAGCATTTT.

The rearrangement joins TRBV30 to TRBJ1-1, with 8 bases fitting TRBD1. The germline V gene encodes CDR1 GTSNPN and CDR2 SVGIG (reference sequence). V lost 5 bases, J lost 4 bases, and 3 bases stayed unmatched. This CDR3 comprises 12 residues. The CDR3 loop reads CAWGQGTTEAFF. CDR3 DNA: TGTGCCTGGGGACAGGGTACCACTGAAGCTTTCTTT. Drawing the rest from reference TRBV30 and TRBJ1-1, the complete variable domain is SQTIHQWPATLVQPVGSPLSLECTVEGTSNPNLYWYRQAAGRGLQLLFYSVGIGQISSEVPQNLSASRPQDRQFILSSKKLLLSDSGFYLCAWGQGTTEAFFGQGTRLTVV.

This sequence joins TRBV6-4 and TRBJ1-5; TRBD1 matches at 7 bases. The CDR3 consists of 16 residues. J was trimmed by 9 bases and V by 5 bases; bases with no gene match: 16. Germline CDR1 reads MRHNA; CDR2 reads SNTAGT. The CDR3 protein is CASSPSGTDLDWPQHF. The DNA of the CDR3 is TGTGCCAGCAGTCCCTCCGGGACAGACTTAGATTGGCCCCAGCATTTT.

The CDR3 DNA reads as TGCGCCAGCAGTCGATCTATGTACACTGAAGCTTTCTTT. Protein product: CASSRSMYTEAFF. The gene calls are TRBV23-1 and TRBJ1-1; D not resolved. TRBV23-1 carries the ORF label, with uncertain function. Trimming removed 4 bases at V and 3 bases at J, with 9 bases between. This CDR3 region has 13 residues.

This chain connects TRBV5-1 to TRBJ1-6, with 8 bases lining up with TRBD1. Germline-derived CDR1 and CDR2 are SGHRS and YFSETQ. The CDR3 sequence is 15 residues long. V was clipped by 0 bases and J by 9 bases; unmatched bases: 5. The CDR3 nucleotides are TGCGCCAGCAGCTTGGACCAGGGGGCGCGTTCACCCCTCCACTTT. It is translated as CASSLDQGARSPLHF.

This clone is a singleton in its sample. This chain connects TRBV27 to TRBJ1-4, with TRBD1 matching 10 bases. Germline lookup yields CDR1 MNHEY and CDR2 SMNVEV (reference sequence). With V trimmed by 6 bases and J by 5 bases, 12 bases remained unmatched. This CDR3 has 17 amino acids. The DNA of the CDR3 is TGTGCCAGCAGCCTCCTTCCGGGACAGGGGTTCAATGAAAAACTGTTTTTT. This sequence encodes CASSLLPGQGFNEKLFF.

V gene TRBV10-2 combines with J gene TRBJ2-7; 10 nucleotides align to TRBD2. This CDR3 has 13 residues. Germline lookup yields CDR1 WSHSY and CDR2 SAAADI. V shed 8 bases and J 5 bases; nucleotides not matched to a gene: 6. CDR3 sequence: CASLGLAVNEQYF. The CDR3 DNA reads TGCGCCAGCCTCGGACTAGCGGTGAACGAGCAGTACTTC.

In DNA, the CDR3 is TGTGCCAGCACTGGGGGGTCGGACTATGGCTACACCTTC. It specifies CASTGGSDYGYTF. The chain has TRBV28 and TRBJ1-2; perhaps TRBD1 as D (5 bases). CDR1 MDHEN and CDR2 SYDVKM come from the germline V gene. This CDR3 region has 13 residues. V was shortened by 7 bases and J by 3 bases, with 12 bases between the two germline ends.

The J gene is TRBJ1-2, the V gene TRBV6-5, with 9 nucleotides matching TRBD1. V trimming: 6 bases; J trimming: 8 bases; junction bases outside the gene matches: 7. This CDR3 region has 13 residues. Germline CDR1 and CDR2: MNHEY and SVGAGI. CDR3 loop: CASRNRGLDGYTF. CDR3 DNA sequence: TGTGCCAGCAGAAACAGGGGGCTGGACGGCTACACCTTC.

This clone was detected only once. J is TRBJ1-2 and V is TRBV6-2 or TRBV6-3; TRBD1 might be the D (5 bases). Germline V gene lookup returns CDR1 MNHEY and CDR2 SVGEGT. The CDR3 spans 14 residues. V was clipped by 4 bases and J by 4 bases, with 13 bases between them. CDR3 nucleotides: TGTGCCAGCAGTTCCCCACAGGATAGCTATGGCTACACCTTC. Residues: CASSSPQDSYGYTF.

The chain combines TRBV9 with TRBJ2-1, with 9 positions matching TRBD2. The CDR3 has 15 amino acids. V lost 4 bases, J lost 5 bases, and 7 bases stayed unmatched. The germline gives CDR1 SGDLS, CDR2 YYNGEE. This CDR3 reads CASSWAGGVHNEQFF. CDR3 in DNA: TGTGCCAGCAGCTGGGCGGGAGGGGTCCACAATGAGCAGTTCTTC.

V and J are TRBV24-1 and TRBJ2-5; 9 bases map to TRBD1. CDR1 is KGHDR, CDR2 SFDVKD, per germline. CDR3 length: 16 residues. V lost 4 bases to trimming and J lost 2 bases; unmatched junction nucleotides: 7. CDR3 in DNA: TGTGCCACCAGTGAAACCGGGACAGGGAGGCAAGAGACCCAGTACTTC. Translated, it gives CATSETGTGRQETQYF.

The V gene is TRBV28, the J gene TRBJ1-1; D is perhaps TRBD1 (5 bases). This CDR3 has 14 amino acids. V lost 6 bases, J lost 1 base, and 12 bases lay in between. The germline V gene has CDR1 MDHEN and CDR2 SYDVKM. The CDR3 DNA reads TGTGCCAGCAGCTTAACCGACAGGAACACTGAAGCTTTCTTT. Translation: CASSLTDRNTEAFF.

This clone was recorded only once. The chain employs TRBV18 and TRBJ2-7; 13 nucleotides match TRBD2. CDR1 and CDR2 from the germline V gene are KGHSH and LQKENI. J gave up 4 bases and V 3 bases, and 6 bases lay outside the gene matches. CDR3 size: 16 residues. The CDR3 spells CASSPPTSGRPYEQYF. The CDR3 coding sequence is TGTGCCAGCTCACCGCCGACTAGCGGGAGGCCTTACGAGCAGTACTTC.

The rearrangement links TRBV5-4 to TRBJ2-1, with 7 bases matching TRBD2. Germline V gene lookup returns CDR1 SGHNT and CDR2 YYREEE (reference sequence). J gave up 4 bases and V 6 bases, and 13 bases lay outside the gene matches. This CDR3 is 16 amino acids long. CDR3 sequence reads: CASTSPASGRYNEQFF. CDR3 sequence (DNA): TGTGCCAGCACCTCCCCCGCTAGCGGCAGATACAATGAGCAGTTCTTC.

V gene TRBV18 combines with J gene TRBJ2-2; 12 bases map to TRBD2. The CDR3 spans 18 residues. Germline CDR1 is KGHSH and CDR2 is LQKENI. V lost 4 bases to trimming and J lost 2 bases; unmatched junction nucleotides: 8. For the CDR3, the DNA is TGTGCCAGCTCACGCACCTCTAGCGGGAGGGCCAACACCGGGGAGCTGTTTTTT. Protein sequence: CASSRTSSGRANTGELFF.

The CDR3 loop reads CASSFRQASFTDTQYF. The CDR3 DNA reads as TGCGCCAGCAGCTTTCGACAGGCGTCTTTCACAGATACGCAGTATTTT. This chain joins TRBV5-1 and TRBJ2-3, with a weak D call TRBD1 (6 bases). Germline V gene data show CDR1 as SGHRS and CDR2 as YFSETQ. The CDR3 has 16 amino acids. V was cut by 2 bases and J by 2 bases, with 15 bases left in between. The entire variable domain, with the rest obtained from reference TRBV5-1 and TRBJ2-3, is as follows: KAGVTQTPRYLIKTRGQQVTLSCSPISGHRSVSWYQQTPGQGLQFLFEYFSETQRNKGNFPGRFSGRQFSNSRSEMNVSTLELGDSALYLCASSFRQASFTDTQYFGPGTRLTVL.

CDR3 amino acids: CATYGQGSFSGYTF. The CDR3 DNA is TGTGCCACCTACGGCCAGGGGAGTTTTAGTGGCTACACCTTC. The V and J genes are TRBV19 and TRBJ1-2; D is perhaps TRBD1 (6 bases). Germline values: CDR1 LNHDA, CDR2 SQIVND (reference sequence). The ends were cut back, 10 bases at V and 7 bases at J, with 22 bases in the middle. This CDR3 comprises 14 residues.

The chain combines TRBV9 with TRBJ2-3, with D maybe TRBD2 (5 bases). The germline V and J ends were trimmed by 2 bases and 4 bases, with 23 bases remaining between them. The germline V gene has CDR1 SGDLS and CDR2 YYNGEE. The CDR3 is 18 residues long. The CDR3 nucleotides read TGTGCCAGCAGCGTCTTCCCCGGAGGTGGAGTCGCCCCAGATACGCAGTATTTT. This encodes CASSVFPGGGVAPDTQYF.

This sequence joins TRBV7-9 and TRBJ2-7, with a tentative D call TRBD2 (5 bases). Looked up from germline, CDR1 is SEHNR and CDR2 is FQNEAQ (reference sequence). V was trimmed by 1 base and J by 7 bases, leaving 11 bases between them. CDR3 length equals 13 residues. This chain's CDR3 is CASSLGAVGEQYF. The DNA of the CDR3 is TGTGCCAGCAGCTTAGGAGCGGTAGGGGAGCAGTACTTC.

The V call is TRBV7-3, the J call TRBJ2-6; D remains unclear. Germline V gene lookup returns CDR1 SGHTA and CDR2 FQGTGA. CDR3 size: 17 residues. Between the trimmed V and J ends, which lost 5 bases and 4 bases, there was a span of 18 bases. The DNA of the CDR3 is TGTGCCAGCAGCCCACTTTCGTCACCTCTGGGGGCCAACGTCCTGACTTTC. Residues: CASSPLSSPLGANVLTF. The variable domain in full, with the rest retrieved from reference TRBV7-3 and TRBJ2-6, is GAGVSQTPSNKVTEKGKYVELRCDPISGHTALYWYRQSLGQGPEFLIYFQGTGAADDSGLPNDRFFAVRPEGSVSTLKIQRTERGDSAVYLCASSPLSSPLGANVLTFGAGSRLTVL.

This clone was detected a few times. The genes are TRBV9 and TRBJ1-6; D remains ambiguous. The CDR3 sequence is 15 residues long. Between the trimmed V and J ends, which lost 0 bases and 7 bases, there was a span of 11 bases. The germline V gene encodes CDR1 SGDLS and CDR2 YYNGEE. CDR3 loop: CASSVGTRENSPLHF. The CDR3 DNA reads TGTGCCAGCAGCGTAGGTACGCGCGAAAATTCACCCCTCCACTTT.

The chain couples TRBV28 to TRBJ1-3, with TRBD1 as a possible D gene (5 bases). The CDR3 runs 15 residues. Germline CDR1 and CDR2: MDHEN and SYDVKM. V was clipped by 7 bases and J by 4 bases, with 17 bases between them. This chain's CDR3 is CASNRGFVSGNTIYF. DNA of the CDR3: TGTGCCAGCAACCGGGGGTTCGTCTCGGGAAACACCATATATTTT.

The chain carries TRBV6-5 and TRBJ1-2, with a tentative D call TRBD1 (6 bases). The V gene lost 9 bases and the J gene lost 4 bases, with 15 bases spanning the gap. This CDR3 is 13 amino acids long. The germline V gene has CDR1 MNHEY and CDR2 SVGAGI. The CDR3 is CASKQGSSYGYTF. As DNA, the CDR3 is TGTGCCAGTAAACAGGGTTCGAGCTATGGCTACACCTTC.

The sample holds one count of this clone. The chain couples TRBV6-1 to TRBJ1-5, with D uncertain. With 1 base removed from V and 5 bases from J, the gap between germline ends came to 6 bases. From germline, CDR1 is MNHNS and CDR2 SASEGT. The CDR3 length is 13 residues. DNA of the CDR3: TGTGCCAGCAGTGAAGTGGCGGATCAGCCCCAGCATTTT. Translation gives CASSEVADQPQHF.

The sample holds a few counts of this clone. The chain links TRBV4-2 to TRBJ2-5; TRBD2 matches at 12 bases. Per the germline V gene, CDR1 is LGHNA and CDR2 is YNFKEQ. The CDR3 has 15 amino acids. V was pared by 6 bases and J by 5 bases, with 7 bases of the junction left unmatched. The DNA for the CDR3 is TGTGCCAGCAGGGGGGGACTAGCGGGTTGGGAGACCCAGTACTTC. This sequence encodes CASRGGLAGWETQYF.

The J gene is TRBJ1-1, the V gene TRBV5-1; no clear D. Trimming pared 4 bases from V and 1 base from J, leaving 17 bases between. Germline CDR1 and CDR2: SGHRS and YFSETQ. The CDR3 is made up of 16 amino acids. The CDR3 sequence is CASSRTGSVGNTEAFF. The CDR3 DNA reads TGCGCCAGCAGCCGCACGGGGAGCGTCGGGAACACTGAAGCTTTCTTT.

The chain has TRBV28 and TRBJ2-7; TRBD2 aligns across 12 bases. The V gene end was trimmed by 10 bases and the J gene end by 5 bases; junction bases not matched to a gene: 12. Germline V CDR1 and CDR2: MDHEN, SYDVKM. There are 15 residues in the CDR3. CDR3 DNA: TGTGCCACCGGTGGACTAGCGGGATGGTCAGACGAGCAGTACTTC. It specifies CATGGLAGWSDEQYF.

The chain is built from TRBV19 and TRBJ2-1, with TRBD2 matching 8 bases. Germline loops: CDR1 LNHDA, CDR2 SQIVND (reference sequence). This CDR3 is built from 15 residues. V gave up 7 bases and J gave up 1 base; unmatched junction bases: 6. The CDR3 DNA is TGTGCCAGTACCCTGGGGACTAGGTCCTACAATGAGCAGTTCTTC. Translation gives CASTLGTRSYNEQFF.